The clone carrying this T cell receptor beta chain was recorded many times. Authors of the study amplified TCR beta CDR3 regions from RNA transcripts. When the TCR CDR3 underwent first-round RT-PCR, the HTBI primer set was used. In TCRdb, the multiplex PCR reads were re-called with MiXCR into one record per CDR3 protein. Of a few hundred thousand distinct CDR3 sequences in the sample, about 16% were seen once. It was roughly 10 ml of fresh peripheral blood that supplied the PBMCs. This sample was taken from a study of T cells in Graves' hyperthyroidism and ophthalmopathy. Trimming stripped 5 bases from V and 2 bases from J, with 13 bases between. The V gene's germline CDR1 is SGHTA and CDR2 FQGNSA. The CDR3 is 14 residues long.

The chain carries TRBV7-2 and TRBJ2-7; the D gene is possibly TRBD2 (6 bases). The TCR originated in a woman in her fifties or sixties with Graves' ophthalmopathy. Sequenced sample: blood. CDR3 loop: CASSPWDSTYEQYF. CDR3 DNA sequence: TGTGCCAGCAGCCCATGGGACTCCACCTACGAGCAGTACTTC.